The TCR beta chain described here comes from a study of shared clonotypes between healthy human individuals. With V trimmed by 6 bases and J by 2 bases, 15 bases remained unmatched. The CDR3 runs 17 residues. Per the germline V gene, CDR1 is LNHDA and CDR2 is SQIVND (reference sequence). Generated by immunoSEQ multiplex PCR, the TCRdb table keeps only in-frame clones and is missing some. The sample gives approximately 2.5 million clones, over 85% of which show up once; 0.36% is in the top ten. The chain recombines TRBV19 with TRBJ2-7; 8 positions match TRBD1. This receptor was obtained from a man aged 18 to 29 in good health. Some clones in this sample may be carry-over from other donors' samples. Sequencing was performed on naive CD4+ T cells from PBMCs. As for subset: CD45RA+ positively selected. The CDR3 DNA reads as TGTGCCAGTAGCCAATATACCCTGCGGGACAGGACCTACGAGCAGTACTTC. Its protein product is CASSQYTLRDRTYEQYF.